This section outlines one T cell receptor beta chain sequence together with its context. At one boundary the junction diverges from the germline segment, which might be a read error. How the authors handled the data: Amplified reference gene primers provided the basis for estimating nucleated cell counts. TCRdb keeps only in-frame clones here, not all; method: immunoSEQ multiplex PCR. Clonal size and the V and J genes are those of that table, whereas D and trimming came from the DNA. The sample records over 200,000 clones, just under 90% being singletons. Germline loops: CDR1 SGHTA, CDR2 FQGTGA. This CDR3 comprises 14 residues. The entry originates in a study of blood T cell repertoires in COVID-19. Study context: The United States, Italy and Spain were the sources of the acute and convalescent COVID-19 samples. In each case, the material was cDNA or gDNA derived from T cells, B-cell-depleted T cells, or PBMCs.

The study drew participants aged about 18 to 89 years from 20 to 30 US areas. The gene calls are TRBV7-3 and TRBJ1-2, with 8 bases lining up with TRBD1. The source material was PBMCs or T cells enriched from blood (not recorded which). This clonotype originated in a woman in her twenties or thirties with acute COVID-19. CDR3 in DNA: TGTGCCAGCAGCTCCGAGGCCCGGACAGGGCGCCAAGCCTTC. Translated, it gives CASSSEARTGRQAF.